This entry lists 28 T cell receptor beta chains sequenced from one sample in a study of blood T cell repertoires in COVID-19. The method was immunoSEQ multiplex PCR; TCRdb's version includes in-frame clones alone and lacks a portion of them. The top ten hold about 2.2% of the sample, which has hundreds of thousands of clones, approximately 86% seen once. The sample was peripheral blood. Receptor source: a woman aged 30 to 39 who had recovered from COVID-19.

CDR3: CARMGLAGIYEQYF. The DNA of the CDR3 is TGTGCCAGGATGGGACTAGCGGGAATCTACGAGCAGTACTTC. The chain couples TRBV28 to TRBJ2-7, with 13 nucleotides matching TRBD2. Germline CDR1 MDHEN, CDR2 SYDVKM. The ends lost 9 bases at V and 3 bases at J; junction bases unmatched: 5. This CDR3 has 14 residues.

This chain uses TRBV19 with TRBJ2-4; 9 bases are shared with TRBD1. Germline CDR1 is LNHDA and CDR2 is SQIVND (reference sequence). The length of the CDR3 is 14 residues. After removal of 4 bases from V and 3 bases from J, the junction contained 1 base not matched to a gene. The CDR3 nucleotides are TGTGCCAGTAGTAAGGGACAGGGCAAAAACATTCAGTACTTC. It specifies CASSKGQGKNIQYF.

The CDR3 region is CASSAGGTGDFYEQYF. CDR3 sequence (DNA): TGTGCCAGCAGCGCCGGAGGGACAGGAGACTTCTACGAGCAGTACTTC. This chain uses TRBV9 with TRBJ2-7; 8 bases are shared with TRBD1. From germline, CDR1 is SGDLS and CDR2 YYNGEE. The CDR3 has 16 amino acids. With 3 bases clipped from V and 3 bases from J, the junction kept 11 bases outside the gene matches.

The chain uses TRBV10-3 and TRBJ1-2; D perhaps matches TRBD1 (5 bases). Germline assignment: CDR1 ENHRY and CDR2 SYGVKD. There are 13 residues in the CDR3. V was clipped by 6 bases and J by 6 bases, with 14 bases between them. This CDR3 is CAISGDGGDGYTF. CDR3 DNA: TGTGCCATCAGCGGGGACGGGGGTGATGGCTACACCTTC.

Only a few counts were recorded for this clone. The chain has TRBV28 and TRBJ1-6; D gene uncertain. V was cut by 6 bases and J by 10 bases, with 13 bases left in between. Germline V gene sequence: CDR1 MDHEN, CDR2 SYDVKM. CDR3 length equals 13 residues. CDR3 nucleotide sequence: TGTGCCAGCAGCTCTGACCGACTGTCACCCCTCCACTTT. It is translated as CASSSDRLSPLHF.

Only one count was recorded for this clone. V usage is TRBV28 and J usage is TRBJ1-2; TRBD1 agrees at 10 bases. The CDR3 has 14 amino acids. Unmatched junction bases numbered 4, after V lost 5 bases and J lost 4 bases. CDR1 is MDHEN and CDR2 is SYDVKM in the germline V gene. The CDR3 protein is CASSGQGVSYGYTF. CDR3 nucleotide sequence: TGTGCCAGCAGTGGACAGGGGGTTAGCTATGGCTACACCTTC.

This chain links TRBV18 with TRBJ2-5; TRBD1 matches 7 bases. Germline assignment: CDR1 KGHSH and CDR2 LQKENI. Trimming took 5 bases from V and 5 from J; bases not matched to a gene: 11. CDR3 length: 15 amino acids. This CDR3 reads CASSARQGVAETQYF. As DNA, the CDR3 is TGTGCCAGCTCAGCCCGACAGGGCGTTGCGGAGACCCAGTACTTC.

This chain links TRBV5-4 with TRBJ2-3, with D unresolved. Per the germline V gene, CDR1 is SGHNT and CDR2 is YYREEE (reference sequence). The CDR3 spans 15 residues. V gave up 2 bases and J gave up 4 bases, with 14 bases separating them. This CDR3 is CASSFDSGPADTQYF. The CDR3 DNA reads as TGTGCCAGCAGCTTTGATTCCGGTCCGGCAGATACGCAGTATTTT.

This chain connects TRBV5-4 to TRBJ2-5, with TRBD2 as a possible D gene (6 bases). Germline V gives CDR1 SGHNT, CDR2 YYREEE (reference sequence). This CDR3 region has 13 residues. V lost 7 bases, J lost 3 bases, and 13 bases lay in between. The CDR3 sequence is CASHRDLEETQYF. DNA of the CDR3: TGTGCCAGCCACCGGGACTTGGAAGAGACCCAGTACTTC. Looking up the rest from reference TRBV5-4 and TRBJ2-5 gives the full variable domain: ETGVTQSPTHLIKTRGQQVTLRCSSQSGHNTVSWYQQALGQGPQFIFQYYREEENGRGNFPPRFSGLQFPNYSSELNVNALELDDSALYLCASHRDLEETQYFGPGTRLLVL.

The J gene is TRBJ2-1, the V gene TRBV3-1 (or the pseudogene TRBV3-2); TRBD2 agrees at 7 bases. Looked up from germline, CDR1 is LGHDT and CDR2 is YNNKEL (reference sequence). The V and J ends lost 1 base and 9 bases, in that order; junction bases with no gene match: 3. The CDR3 contains 13 residues. The chain's CDR3 is CASSQGEGIEQFF. CDR3 nucleotide sequence: TGTGCCAGCAGCCAAGGGGAGGGGATTGAGCAGTTCTTC.

This chain joins TRBV20-1 and TRBJ1-1, with D maybe TRBD1 (6 bases). CDR1 is DFQATT, CDR2 SNEGSKA, per germline (reference sequence). The CDR3 is 12 residues long. Trimming shortened V by 3 bases and J by 8 bases, and 13 bases separated the two germline ends. CDR3 bases: TGCAGTGCTAGTTCGGGCAGGGGCGAAGCTTTCTTT. This sequence encodes CSASSGRGEAFF.

V usage is TRBV13 and J usage is TRBJ1-4, with D possibly TRBD1 on 5 matching bases. Deletions cut 0 bases from V and 5 bases from J, with 10 bases between. The CDR3 sequence is 15 residues long. CDR1 and CDR2 (germline): PRHDT, FYEKMQ (reference sequence). The CDR3 sequence is CASSLGAGLNEKLFF. The CDR3 region has the DNA TGTGCCAGCAGCTTAGGCGCGGGGCTCAATGAAAAACTGTTTTTT.

This sequence joins TRBV5-8 and TRBJ1-3; TRBD1 might be the D (5 bases). The V gene lost 3 bases and the J gene lost 10 bases, with 11 bases spanning the gap. The V gene's germline CDR1 is SGHTS and CDR2 YDEGEE. The CDR3 runs 12 residues. The CDR3 protein is CASSSNDRTIYF. Written as DNA, the CDR3 is TGTGCCAGCAGCTCTAATGACAGAACCATATATTTT. Full variable domain (missing parts from reference TRBV5-8 and TRBJ1-3): EAGVTQSPTHLIKTRGQQATLRCSPISGHTSVYWYQQALGLGLQFLLWYDEGEERNRGNFPPRFSGRQFPNYSSELNVNALELEDSALYLCASSSNDRTIYFGEGSWLTVV.

The V call is TRBV7-2, the J call TRBJ2-3; tentatively, D is TRBD1 (6 bases). The CDR3 contains 16 residues. With 4 bases removed from V and 3 bases from J, the gap between germline ends came to 17 bases. The germline V gene has CDR1 SGHTA and CDR2 FQGNSA. The CDR3: CASSSNRVPVTDTQYF. CDR3 sequence (DNA): TGTGCCAGCAGCTCAAACAGGGTCCCCGTTACAGATACGCAGTATTTT.

This chain joins TRBV4-1 and TRBJ2-7; weak D call: TRBD1 (6 bases). V lost 1 base and J 7 bases, leaving 11 bases between the germline ends. Germline assignment: CDR1 MGHRA and CDR2 YSYEKL. This CDR3 spans 13 amino acids. CDR3 sequence: CASSQVSGDEQYF. The CDR3, as DNA: TGCGCCAGCAGCCAAGTATCAGGGGATGAGCAGTACTTC.

This clone showed up just once. The chain combines TRBV30 with TRBJ2-7; 8 nucleotides match TRBD1. J was trimmed by 9 bases and V by 3 bases; bases with no gene match: 13. The CDR3 has 14 amino acids. The germline V gene has CDR1 GTSNPN and CDR2 SVGIG (reference sequence). The CDR3: CAWRLIGQGMAQYF. The CDR3 nucleotides are TGTGCCTGGAGACTTATAGGACAGGGTATGGCGCAGTACTTC.

On this clone itself: The germline gene is not matched at one end of the junction; a read error may be the cause. The rearrangement uses TRBV7-7 and TRBJ2-3, with 10 bases matching TRBD2. CDR3 length equals 17 residues. Germline CDR1 reads SSHAT; CDR2 reads FNYEAQ (reference sequence). The CDR3 DNA follows: TGTGCTAGCAGCACAGGGTTAGGACTAGCGGGCACAGATACGCAGTATTTT. Translated: CASSTGLGLAGTDTQYF.

J is TRBJ2-7 and V is TRBV6-2 or TRBV6-3; no definite D call. Germline values: CDR1 MNHEY, CDR2 SVGEGT. The length of the CDR3 is 11 residues. Between the trimmed V and J ends, which lost 6 bases and 9 bases, there was a span of 12 bases. Here the CDR3 DNA reads TGTGCCAGCAGCAGCCGCTTCGGGCAGTACTTC. It specifies CASSSRFGQYF.

The chain joins TRBV29-1 to TRBJ2-1, with 11 nucleotides matching TRBD2. Losses at the gene ends were 0 bases for V and 2 bases for J; bases not matched to a gene: 6. The CDR3 has 17 residues. In germline, CDR1 is SQVTM, CDR2 ANQGSEA. CDR3 loop: CSVEDIKGLAAYNEQFF. CDR3 sequence (DNA): TGCAGCGTTGAAGATATTAAGGGACTAGCGGCCTACAATGAGCAGTTCTTC.

The chain employs TRBV27 and TRBJ2-5; TRBD1 is a possible D gene (6 bases). Trimming removed 5 bases at V and 3 bases at J, with 19 bases between. Germline loops: CDR1 MNHEY, CDR2 SMNVEV (reference sequence). CDR3 length: 16 amino acids. CDR3 DNA sequence: TGTGCCAGCAGTGTGGGCAGACGGACAGCGAAAGAGACCCAGTACTTC. Translated, it gives CASSVGRRTAKETQYF.

J is TRBJ1-5 and V is TRBV28; D is ambiguous. The germline V gene has CDR1 MDHEN and CDR2 SYDVKM. This CDR3 comprises 13 residues. Trimming stripped 7 bases from V and 3 bases from J, with 10 bases between. CDR3 nucleotide sequence: TGTGCCAGCACCCCAGGCCCCAATCAGCCCCAGCATTTT. Amino acids: CASTPGPNQPQHF.

This clone appeared once. The rearrangement joins TRBV3-1 (or the pseudogene TRBV3-2) to TRBJ2-7; 10 positions agree with TRBD2. The J segment lost 5 bases and the V segment lost 6 bases, leaving 4 bases of the junction unmatched. The CDR3 consists of 13 residues. CDR1 and CDR2 (germline): LGHDT, YNNKEL (reference sequence). CDR3 coding DNA: TGTGCCAGCAGGTCTAGCGGGGGAGACGAGCAGTACTTC. Translation: CASRSSGGDEQYF.

The rearrangement links TRBV2 to TRBJ1-1; D possibly corresponds to TRBD1 (6 bases). The length of the CDR3 is 12 residues. CDR1 and CDR2 from the germline V gene are SNHLY and FYNNEI. Trimming shortened V by 6 bases and J by 8 bases, and 13 bases separated the two germline ends. The CDR3: CASSRTGTEAFF. CDR3 bases: TGTGCCAGCAGCAGAACCGGGACAGAAGCTTTCTTT.

This clone was found a few times. V gene TRBV2 combines with J gene TRBJ2-1, with 9 bases that match TRBD2. This CDR3 has 15 residues. V was pared by 3 bases and J by 8 bases, with 8 bases of the junction left unmatched. CDR1 is SNHLY, CDR2 FYNNEI, per germline. The CDR3 spells CASSDVGGGADEQFF. DNA of the CDR3: TGTGCCAGCAGTGACGTAGGCGGGGGGGCCGATGAGCAGTTCTTC. Combining the CDR3 with reference TRBV2 and TRBJ2-1 gives the whole variable domain EPEVTQTPSHQVTQMGQEVILRCVPISNHLYFYWYRQILGQKVEFLVSFYNNEISEKSEIFDDQFSVERPDGSNFTLKIRSTKLEDSAMYFCASSDVGGGADEQFFGPGTRLTVL.

In its sample, this clone was seen once. V usage is TRBV27 and J usage is TRBJ1-4; D unresolved. This CDR3 contains 14 residues. The V gene lost 2 bases and the J gene lost 7 bases, with 11 bases spanning the gap. The V gene's germline CDR1 is MNHEY and CDR2 SMNVEV (reference sequence). The CDR3 region has the DNA TGTGCCAGCAGTTTAAGGTCCGGGTTTGAAAAACTGTTTTTT. This gives the protein CASSLRSGFEKLFF.

The chain is built from TRBV5-1 and TRBJ1-4; TRBD1 is a possible D gene (5 bases). V was cut by 4 bases and J by 8 bases, with 15 bases left in between. The CDR3 covers 14 residues. CDR1 SGHRS and CDR2 YFSETQ come from the germline V gene. The CDR3 region is CASSPTGVEEKLFF. CDR3 DNA sequence: TGCGCCAGCAGCCCGACGGGGGTGGAAGAAAAACTGTTTTTT.

CDR3 in DNA: TGTGCCAGTAGTATAATTCTAGCGCACGAGCAGTACTTC. Protein sequence: CASSIILAHEQYF. This chain links TRBV19 with TRBJ2-7, with a tentative D call TRBD2 (6 bases). V dropped 2 bases and J dropped 5 bases, with 10 bases sitting between them. Germline lookup yields CDR1 LNHDA and CDR2 SQIVND (reference sequence). The length of the CDR3 is 13 residues.

On this clone: Other DNA sequences in the sample encode the same CDR3. This chain uses TRBV19 with TRBJ2-7, with 8 bases lining up with TRBD1. This CDR3 is 13 amino acids long. Germline V gene data show CDR1 as LNHDA and CDR2 as SQIVND (reference sequence). V was clipped by 4 bases and J by 3 bases; unmatched bases: 2. The DNA for the CDR3 is TGTGCCAGTAGTACCGGACAGGGCTACGAGCAGTACTTC. This gives the protein CASSTGQGYEQYF.